The 6 T cell receptor beta chains reported below all come from one sample, sequenced in a study of beta chain features in type 1 diabetes. Study-wide results and limits: Shorter TCRB CDR3s, moderately but significantly so, were found in Type 1 diabetes patients in all four CD4+ subsets.

Expressed TCRB transcripts were sequenced after all isolated RNA was converted to cDNA. Profiled with immunoSEQ multiplex PCR; TCRdb holds only in-frame clones, not every one. The table records over 200,000 clones, roughly a tenth of them present only once. These receptors have no identified antigens. The sample taken for sequencing was naive CD4+ T cells from blood. Every receptor here comes from a man under 40 with type 1 diabetes.

The chain uses TRBV2 and TRBJ2-7; D possibly corresponds to TRBD2 (6 bases). V dropped 3 bases and J dropped 2 bases, with 11 bases sitting between them. The CDR3 runs 14 residues. The germline CDR1 and CDR2 sequences are SNHLY and FYNNEI. The CDR3 bases are TGTGCCAGCAGTGAGGACTACGCAGCCTACGAGCAGTACTTC. It codes for CASSEDYAAYEQYF.

V usage is TRBV10-3 and J usage is TRBJ2-1; a weak D match, TRBD1 (5 bases). Germline V CDR1 and CDR2: ENHRY, SYGVKD. The CDR3 consists of 13 residues. V was trimmed by 8 bases and J by 0 bases, leaving 8 bases between them. CDR3 nucleotides: TGTGCCATCGGTAGGGGCTCCTACAATGAGCAGTTCTTC. Encoded protein: CAIGRGSYNEQFF.

This clone was seen more than once but under ten times. The chain joins TRBV19 to TRBJ1-5; D is possibly TRBD1 (5 bases). The CDR3 contains 15 residues. V was shortened by 7 bases and J by 1 base, with 14 bases between the two germline ends. CDR1 and CDR2 (germline): LNHDA, SQIVND (reference sequence). The CDR3 loop is CASTWGVVSNQPQHF. CDR3 DNA: TGTGCCAGTACATGGGGGGTGGTAAGCAATCAGCCCCAGCATTTT.

This clone was recorded a few times. The J gene is TRBJ1-1, the V gene TRBV9; D ambiguous. The CDR3 is made up of 14 amino acids. Germline V gene data show CDR1 as SGDLS and CDR2 as YYNGEE. Trimming removed 1 base at V and 1 base at J, with 8 bases between. The CDR3 loop reads CASSVSGSNTEAFF. The DNA of the CDR3 is TGTGCCAGCAGCGTATCAGGTTCGAACACTGAAGCTTTCTTT.

The rearrangement uses TRBV27 and TRBJ2-7, with D possibly TRBD2 on 6 matching bases. Germline-derived CDR1 and CDR2 are MNHEY and SMNVEV (reference sequence). CDR3 length: 14 amino acids. V lost 2 bases and J lost 2, with 10 bases in between. In DNA form, the CDR3 reads TGTGCCAGCAGTTTAATGCGGGGACCCTACGAGCAGTACTTC. Amino acid sequence: CASSLMRGPYEQYF.

The chain is built from TRBV21-1 and TRBJ2-7; the tabulated D call, TRBD2, remains unverified against the DNA. TRBV21-1 represents a pseudogene. The CDR3 runs 15 residues. The CDR3 DNA follows: TGTGCCAGCAGCAGAAGGAGGGAGGGAGGCAACGAGCAGTACTTC. It specifies CASSRRREGGNEQYF.